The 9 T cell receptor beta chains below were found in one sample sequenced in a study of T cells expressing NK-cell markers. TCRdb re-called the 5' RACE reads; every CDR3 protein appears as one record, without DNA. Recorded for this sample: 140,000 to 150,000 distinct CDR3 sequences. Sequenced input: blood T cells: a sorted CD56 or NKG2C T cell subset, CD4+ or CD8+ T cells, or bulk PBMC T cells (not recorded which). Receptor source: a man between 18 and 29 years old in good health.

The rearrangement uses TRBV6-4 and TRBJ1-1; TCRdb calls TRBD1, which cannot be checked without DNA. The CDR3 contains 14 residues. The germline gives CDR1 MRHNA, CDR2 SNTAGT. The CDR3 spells CASSDDGPGTEAFF.

Here the CDR3 reads CASSNTGNTEAFF. V gene TRBV5-4 combines with J gene TRBJ1-1; TCRdb outputs TRBD1, but without DNA this stays unchecked. There are 13 residues in the CDR3. CDR1 and CDR2 (germline): SGHNT, YYREEE (reference sequence).

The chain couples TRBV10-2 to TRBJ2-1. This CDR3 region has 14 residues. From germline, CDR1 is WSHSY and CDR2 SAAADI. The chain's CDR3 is CASSPDLRTHEQFF.

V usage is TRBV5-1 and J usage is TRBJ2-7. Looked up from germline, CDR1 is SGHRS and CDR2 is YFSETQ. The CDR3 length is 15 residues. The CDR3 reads CASSLRSGSTYEQYF.

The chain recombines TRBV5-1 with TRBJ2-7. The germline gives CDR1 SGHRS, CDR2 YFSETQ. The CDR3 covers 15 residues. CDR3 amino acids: CASSLDDGGTYEQYF.

CDR3 residues: CASSLAEGGEQYF. V usage is TRBV7-2 and J usage is TRBJ2-7; the D gene TCRdb calls, TRBD1, cannot be checked with no DNA. The germline V gene has CDR1 SGHTA and CDR2 FQGNSA. The length of the CDR3 is 13 residues.

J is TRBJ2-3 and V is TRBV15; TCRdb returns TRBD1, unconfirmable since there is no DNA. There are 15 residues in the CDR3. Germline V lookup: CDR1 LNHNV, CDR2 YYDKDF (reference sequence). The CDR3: CATSLERTVTDTQYF.

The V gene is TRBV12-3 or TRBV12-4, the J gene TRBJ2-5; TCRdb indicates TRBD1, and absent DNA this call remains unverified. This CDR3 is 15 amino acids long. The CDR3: CASSLGRGRLETQYF.

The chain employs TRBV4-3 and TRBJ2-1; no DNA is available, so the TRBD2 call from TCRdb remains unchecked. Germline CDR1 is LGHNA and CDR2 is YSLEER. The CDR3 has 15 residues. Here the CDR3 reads CASSQGGTSGNEQFF.